This T cell receptor (beta chain) was found in a study of blood T cell repertoires in COVID-19. The wider study: The United States, Italy and Spain supplied acute and convalescent COVID-19 samples. PBMCs, B-cell-depleted T cells, or T cells were the source of the cDNA or gDNA that made up the material.

This table comes from immunoSEQ multiplex PCR, and its TCRdb copy is limited to in-frame clones, with some not included. The sample includes around 300,000 clones, around nine tenths of them seen just once. This study enrolled people aged about 18 to 95 from around 26 US geographic areas. The V end lost 5 bases, the J end lost 6 bases, and 12 bases lay between the germline ends. There are 13 residues in the CDR3. Germline V lookup: CDR1 LGHDT, CDR2 YNNKEL (reference sequence). This receptor was obtained from a woman aged 18-29 years who had recovered from COVID-19. The J gene is TRBJ2-3, the V gene TRBV3-1 (or the pseudogene TRBV3-2); a weak D match, TRBD1 (6 bases). Sequencing input: PBMCs or T cells enriched from blood (not recorded which). CDR3 sequence: CASSTPTGDTQYF. The CDR3 DNA reads TGTGCCAGCAGCACGCCTACAGGGGATACGCAGTATTTT.